The 9 T cell receptor beta chains below were found in one sample sequenced in a study of blood T cell repertoires in COVID-19. Profiling relied on immunoSEQ multiplex PCR, and the TCRdb table lists in-frame clones only, not all of them. Of hundreds of thousands of clones listed, around 90% are singletons. The specimen sequenced was peripheral blood. These receptors came from a man aged 18 to 29 with active or convalescent COVID-19.

The V call is TRBV7-6, the J call TRBJ1-2, with D possibly being TRBD1 (5 bases). V was clipped by 0 bases and J by 1 base, with 12 bases between them. Germline loops: CDR1 SGHVS, CDR2 FNYEAQ. The CDR3 totals 16 residues. The CDR3 DNA reads as TGTGCCAGCAGCTTAGCGGTGACAGAAATTAACTATGGCTACACCTTC. Encoded protein: CASSLAVTEINYGYTF.

Note on this clone: It may be a read error: a sequence one base away is much more abundant. The rearrangement joins TRBV6-6 to TRBJ2-5; no definite D call. This CDR3 has 11 amino acids. The ends were cut back, 6 bases at V and 2 bases at J, with 4 bases in the middle. Germline CDR1 is MNHNY and CDR2 is SVGAGI (reference sequence). This CDR3 reads CASSLQETQYF. CDR3 DNA sequence: TGTGCCAGCAGCCTTCAAGAGACCCAGTACTTC.

The V gene is TRBV27, the J gene TRBJ1-5; D may be TRBD1 (6 bases). The V end was cut by 4 bases, the J end by 3 bases, with 13 bases between. Germline V gene data show CDR1 as MNHEY and CDR2 as SMNVEV (reference sequence). The CDR3 totals 15 residues. In DNA form, the CDR3 reads TGTGCCAGCAGTTGGGGGCAGGGATCCAATCAGCCCCAGCATTTT. It translates to CASSWGQGSNQPQHF.

The chain is built from TRBV7-6 and TRBJ2-1, with TRBD2 identical over 10 bases. With 4 bases clipped from V and 8 bases from J, the junction kept 17 bases outside the gene matches. Germline V gene lookup returns CDR1 SGHVS and CDR2 FNYEAQ. The CDR3 sequence is 18 residues long. CDR3 sequence reads: CASSWGLASRLRVDEQFF. The DNA for the CDR3 is TGTGCCAGCAGCTGGGGACTAGCGTCCAGGTTGAGGGTCGATGAGCAGTTCTTC.

The chain links TRBV4-3 to TRBJ2-5; 7 positions match TRBD2. The junction had 6 bases not matched to a gene; V was cut back by 1 base and J by 1 base. Germline CDR1 and CDR2: LGHNA and YSLEER. The CDR3 has 16 amino acids. The CDR3 DNA reads TGCGCCAGCAGCCAAGGGATACCGGGGGGCCAAGAGACCCAGTACTTC. It is translated as CASSQGIPGGQETQYF.

The chain has TRBV7-2 and TRBJ2-7; 11 bases match TRBD2. The CDR3 contains 15 residues. The V gene end was trimmed by 0 bases and the J gene end by 3 bases; junction bases not matched to a gene: 1. Germline V lookup: CDR1 SGHTA, CDR2 FQGNSA. The CDR3 DNA follows: TGTGCCAGCAGCTTAGCGCTAGCGGGGGGCTACGAGCAGTACTTC. Residues: CASSLALAGGYEQYF.

The chain couples TRBV10-2 to TRBJ2-1; D is perhaps TRBD2 (7 bases). The ends were cut back, 2 bases at V and 7 bases at J, with 15 bases in the middle. The CDR3 contains 15 residues. Germline loops: CDR1 WSHSY, CDR2 SAAADI. The CDR3 coding sequence is TGCGCCAGCAGTGAGCGGGGGGCCATCGGGAATGAGCAGTTCTTC. Translating gives CASSERGAIGNEQFF.

The chain uses TRBV6-4 and TRBJ2-6; TRBD2 matches 7 bases. Germline values: CDR1 MRHNA, CDR2 SNTAGT. The CDR3 totals 18 residues. The ends lost 4 bases at V and 4 bases at J; junction bases unmatched: 13. DNA for the CDR3: TGTGCCAGCAGTGCGACTCTTCGGGGGGAATCCGGGGCCAACGTCCTGACTTTC. Its protein product is CASSATLRGESGANVLTF.

The CDR3 nucleotides are TGTGCCAGCAGTCTAGTGGGTGGAGGGTTCGGTGAAAAACTGTTTTTT. Translation: CASSLVGGGFGEKLFF. The V gene is TRBV7-6, the J gene TRBJ1-4; D ambiguous. This CDR3 comprises 16 residues. Deletions cut 6 bases from V and 7 bases from J, with 21 bases between. The germline V gene encodes CDR1 SGHVS and CDR2 FNYEAQ.